This TCR beta chain was sequenced during a study of T cells in Graves' hyperthyroidism and ophthalmopathy. It was RNA transcripts that yielded the amplified TCR beta CDR3 regions. Initially, a first-round RT-PCR of the TCR CDR3 employed the HTBI primer set. MiXCR, applied by TCRdb to the multiplex PCR reads, yields one record per CDR3 protein. The sample holds approximately 100,000 distinct CDR3 sequences, roughly 44% seen once. Study findings and constraints: Ophthalmopathy cases were set apart from stable hyperthyroidism by a 13 V-J model.

This clonotype showed up just once. Antigen unknown. Hyperthyroidism had been newly diagnosed in patients aged 18 to 65, and its duration was under 2 months. The receptor was derived from a man aged 40-49 years with Graves' hyperthyroidism. Sequencing was performed on blood.

The CDR3: CASNPLAGGGETQYF. The CDR3 DNA sequence: TGTGCCAGCAATCCACTAGCGGGAGGTGGGGAGACCCAGTACTTC. The chain employs TRBV7-8 and TRBJ2-5; 12 bases fit TRBD2. Germline V lookup: CDR1 SGHVS, CDR2 FQNEAQ. V gave up 7 bases and J gave up 5 bases; unmatched junction bases: 8. This CDR3 is 15 amino acids long.